The sequence of this T cell receptor (beta chain) was determined in a study of cytomegalovirus exposure and HLA in healthy donors. Study conclusions and caveats: In vitro assays verified that a few CMV-associated chains recognized CMV antigens specifically. Reported results showed that the classifier diagnosed cytomegalovirus status with high specificity and sensitivity. Overall, under 200 TCR beta chains were annotated as cytomegalovirus-associated.

Repertoires were generated with immunoSEQ multiplex PCR, while TCRdb's copy carries only in-frame clones and drops some. The repertoire has some 76,000 clones, around 94% of them found once; the top ten carry approximately 2.1%. Remarks on this clone: The antigen remains undetermined.

This CDR3 has 15 amino acids. With 5 bases clipped from V and 5 bases from J, the junction kept 7 bases outside the gene matches. Germline V gene lookup returns CDR1 SGHRS and CDR2 YFSETQ. The sequence came from a woman aged 18-29 years in good health and CMV-seronegative. The material sequenced was PBMCs. The chain has TRBV5-1 and TRBJ1-6; 7 bases map to TRBD1. In DNA form, the CDR3 reads TGCGCCAGCAGTCGACAGGGAGAAGATAATTCACCCCTCCACTTT. This encodes CASSRQGEDNSPLHF.